These T cell receptor beta chains were read from a single sample in a study of blood T cell repertoires in COVID-19. The table came from immunoSEQ multiplex PCR; TCRdb's copy has only in-frame clones and leaves some out. The sample lists some 200,000 clones; approximately 88% were seen once. Sequencing used PBMCs or T cells enriched from blood (not recorded which). The receptor source for this set is a man younger than 35 with acute COVID-19. Both conserved end residues are trimmed from each CDR3. The order of the fields is clone size, J gene, V gene, D gene, CDR3 protein. D genes are given only for firm matches. Rows may omit the clone size; those that give it use once, few, many or a size class.

-,TRBJ2-7,TRBV28,-,ASSLDPSSYEQY
once,TRBJ1-5,TRBV21-1,-,ASSRFGQGAHRGSNQPQH
once,TRBJ1-5,TRBV5-1,-,ASRTDSNQPQH
-,TRBJ2-1,TRBV14,TRBD2,ASSPWPSGREYNEQF
-,TRBJ1-2,TRBV27,TRBD1,ASSLVGQGDGYT
once,TRBJ2-1,TRBV6-4,-,ASSLESYNEQF
-,TRBJ2-7,TRBV5-1,TRBD2,ASSLGAGQYEQY
-,TRBJ1-2,TRBV5-4,TRBD1,ASSLRTGSYGYT
once,TRBJ2-5,TRBV5-1,-,ASSLAQEVETQY
-,TRBJ2-5,TRBV4-1,TRBD1,ASSQDAGGLETQY
-,TRBJ2-7,TRBV7-9,-,ASSLIASYEQY
-,TRBJ2-1,TRBV4-2,-,ASSQGLPNEQF
-,TRBJ1-4,TRBV28,-,ASSPQGMANEKLF
-,TRBJ1-5,TRBV27,-,ASSPETGVRAQPQH
-,TRBJ1-6,TRBV30,-,AWSRPGHSPLH
-,TRBJ1-6,TRBV28,TRBD1,ASSSPTGMSSYNSPLH
-,TRBJ2-7,TRBV13,TRBD1,ASSVHRGRSYEQY
-,TRBJ2-2,TRBV19,-,ASSAANTGELF